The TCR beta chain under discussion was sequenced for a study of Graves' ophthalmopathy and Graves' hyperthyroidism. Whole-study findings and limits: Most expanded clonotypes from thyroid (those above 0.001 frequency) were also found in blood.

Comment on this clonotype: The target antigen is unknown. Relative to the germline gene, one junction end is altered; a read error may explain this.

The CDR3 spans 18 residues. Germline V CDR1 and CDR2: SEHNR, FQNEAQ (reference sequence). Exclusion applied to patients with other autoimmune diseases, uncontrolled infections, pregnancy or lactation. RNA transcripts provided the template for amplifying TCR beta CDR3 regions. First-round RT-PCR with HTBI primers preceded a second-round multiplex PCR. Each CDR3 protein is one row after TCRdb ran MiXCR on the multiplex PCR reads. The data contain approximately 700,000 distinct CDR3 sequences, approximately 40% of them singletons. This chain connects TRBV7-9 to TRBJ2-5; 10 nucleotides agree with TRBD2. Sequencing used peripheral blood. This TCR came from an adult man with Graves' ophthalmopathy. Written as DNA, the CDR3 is TGCGCCAGCAGCCAAGCCTTTGCTAGCGGGGGCGAACAAGAGACCCAGTACTTC. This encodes CASSQAFASGGEQETQYF.